This entry lists 15 T cell receptor beta chains sequenced from one sample in a study of PD-1 blockade in classical Hodgkin lymphoma. TCRdb's copy holds only in-frame clones and misses some; the assay was immunoSEQ multiplex PCR. Among under 25,000 clones, 72% were seen once, and the ten largest hold around 1.3%. Time point noted: cycle 4 day 1 (C4D1), after five to seven weeks of nivolumab. Every patient experienced relapse after autologous stem cell transplantation, and brentuximab vedotin exposure varied. Thawed PBMCs yielded CD4+ T cells through magnetic negative selection. The sample in question was CD4+ T cells from blood, obtained before the fourth cycle of nivolumab. Source of these receptors: a human donor with classical Hodgkin lymphoma.

The genes are TRBV5-1 and TRBJ1-1, with D hard to call. The CDR3 extends over 14 amino acids. Germline V gene lookup returns CDR1 SGHRS and CDR2 YFSETQ. Trimming pared 4 bases from V and 3 bases from J, leaving 13 bases between. The CDR3 here is CASSPWGGDTEAFF. CDR3 DNA sequence: TGCGCCAGCAGCCCCTGGGGTGGTGACACTGAAGCTTTCTTT. The whole variable domain, remainder taken from reference TRBV5-1 and TRBJ1-1, is KAGVTQTPRYLIKTRGQQVTLSCSPISGHRSVSWYQQTPGQGLQFLFEYFSETQRNKGNFPGRFSGRQFSNSRSEMNVSTLELGDSALYLCASSPWGGDTEAFFGQGTRLTVV.

As regards this clone: This CDR3 is also generated by other DNA sequences in the sample. J is TRBJ1-1 and V is TRBV7-9, with TRBD1 as a possible D gene (6 bases). The CDR3 loop spans 13 amino acids. CDR1 and CDR2 from the germline V gene are SEHNR and FQNEAQ (reference sequence). V was shortened by 5 bases and J by 5 bases, with 12 bases between the two germline ends. As DNA, the CDR3 is TGTGCCAGCAGCCTAGGGGGGGGAACTGAAGCTTTCTTT. Protein: CASSLGGGTEAFF.

The chain joins TRBV9 to TRBJ1-2, with D possibly matching TRBD1 (5 bases). V gave up 1 base and J gave up 4 bases, with 14 bases separating them. CDR1 and CDR2 from the germline V gene are SGDLS and YYNGEE. CDR3 length: 15 amino acids. DNA for the CDR3: TGTGCCAGCAGCGTAACCCCCGACAGATCCTATGGCTACACCTTC. Its protein is CASSVTPDRSYGYTF.

Only a few counts were recorded for this clone. The DNA of the CDR3 is TGTGCCAGCAGTGAAGGGGTGGGACAGGGGTACTACGAGCAGTACTTC. It yields the protein CASSEGVGQGYYEQYF. This sequence joins TRBV6-1 and TRBJ2-7, with 10 bases matching TRBD1. V gave up 1 base and J gave up 3 bases; unmatched junction bases: 6. Germline V gene sequence: CDR1 MNHNS, CDR2 SASEGT. The CDR3 sequence is 16 residues long.

The rearrangement joins TRBV5-1 to TRBJ2-3, with 8 bases matching TRBD2. The CDR3 loop spans 15 amino acids. CDR1 and CDR2 (germline): SGHRS, YFSETQ. V lost 2 bases to trimming and J lost 2 bases; unmatched junction nucleotides: 4. The CDR3 loop is CASSFRGGPTDTQYF. CDR3 in DNA: TGCGCCAGCAGCTTCCGCGGGGGGCCCACAGATACGCAGTATTTT.

This chain joins TRBV7-8 and TRBJ1-5; D is unresolved. The CDR3 length is 14 residues. Germline V gives CDR1 SGHVS, CDR2 FQNEAQ. Trimming took 5 bases from V and 3 from J, leaving 11 bases between them. In DNA form, the CDR3 reads TGTGCCAGCAGCGGAGGACGTTACAATCAGCCCCAGCATTTT. This sequence encodes CASSGGRYNQPQHF.

The chain couples TRBV2 to TRBJ2-2, with D uncertain. Germline CDR1 is SNHLY and CDR2 is FYNNEI. Trimming stripped 0 bases from V and 5 bases from J, with 7 bases between. The CDR3 spans 14 residues. CDR3 sequence: CASSEAGSTGELFF. CDR3 in DNA: TGTGCCAGCAGTGAAGCGGGATCAACCGGGGAGCTGTTTTTT.

The chain employs TRBV19 and TRBJ2-1; D tentatively reads TRBD1 or TRBD2 (5 bases each). Trimming took off 3 bases at V and 9 bases at J, with 15 bases between the two ends. Germline CDR1 LNHDA, CDR2 SQIVND (reference sequence). The CDR3 sequence is 14 residues long. This CDR3 reads CASSIGIQAFEQFF. Here the CDR3 DNA reads TGTGCCAGTAGTATCGGGATACAGGCTTTTGAGCAGTTCTTC.

This chain connects TRBV2 to TRBJ2-5; perhaps TRBD1 as D (6 bases). Trimming removed 7 bases at V and 4 bases at J, with 13 bases between. Germline CDR1 is SNHLY and CDR2 is FYNNEI. The CDR3 has 13 amino acids. The CDR3 here is CASTRDIGETQYF. In nucleotides, the CDR3 is TGTGCCAGCACCCGGGACATAGGAGAGACCCAGTACTTC.

The V gene is TRBV11-2, the J gene TRBJ2-7; D gene uncertain. CDR3 length: 12 residues. The V and J ends lost 2 bases and 3 bases respectively, with 5 bases between them. CDR1 and CDR2 from the germline V gene are SGHAT and FQNNGV. The CDR3 bases are TGTGCCAGCAGCTTATACAACTACGAGCAGTACTTC. Amino acids: CASSLYNYEQYF. The full variable domain, its missing parts supplied by reference TRBV11-2 and TRBJ2-7, is EAGVAQSPRYKIIEKRQSVAFWCNPISGHATLYWYQQILGQGPKLLIQFQNNGVVDDSQLPKDRFSAERLKGVDSTLKIQPAKLEDSAVYLCASSLYNYEQYFGPGTRLTVT.

The chain employs TRBV18 and TRBJ2-6; perhaps TRBD2 as D (7 bases). The CDR3 sequence is 15 residues long. Trimming stripped 4 bases from V and 6 bases from J, with 13 bases between. The germline gives CDR1 KGHSH, CDR2 LQKENI. CDR3 coding DNA: TGTGCCAGCTCACGGGGGGGCGGAGAGGCCAACGTCCTGACTTTC. It translates to CASSRGGGEANVLTF.

The chain recombines TRBV5-1 with TRBJ2-7, with unresolved D. Germline-derived CDR1 and CDR2 are SGHRS and YFSETQ. Trimming left V 1 base short and J 3 bases short, with 8 bases between. This CDR3 region has 13 residues. The CDR3 here is CASSLTANYEQYF. The CDR3 region has the DNA TGCGCCAGCAGCTTGACAGCTAACTACGAGCAGTACTTC.

The J gene is TRBJ2-2, the V gene TRBV9, with D perhaps TRBD1 (6 bases). Trimming stripped 3 bases from V and 3 bases from J, with 12 bases between. Germline CDR1 is SGDLS and CDR2 is YYNGEE. The CDR3 sequence is 15 residues long. The CDR3: CASSDARQDTGELFF. Here the CDR3 DNA reads TGTGCCAGCAGCGATGCCCGACAGGACACCGGGGAGCTGTTTTTT.

The J gene is TRBJ1-1, the V gene TRBV7-2, with D tentatively TRBD1 (5 bases). This CDR3 is 15 amino acids long. Trimming stripped 5 bases from V and 0 bases from J, with 13 bases between. CDR1 is SGHTA, CDR2 FQGNSA, per germline. CDR3 protein: CASSPRDGLNTEAFF. The CDR3 DNA follows: TGTGCCAGCAGCCCCCGGGACGGCCTGAACACTGAAGCTTTCTTT. The variable domain in full, completed from reference TRBV7-2 and TRBJ1-1, reads GAGVSQSPSNKVTEKGKDVELRCDPISGHTALYWYRQSLGQGLEFLIYFQGNSAPDKSGLPSDRFSAERTGGSVSTLTIQRTQQEDSAVYLCASSPRDGLNTEAFFGQGTRLTVV.

This clone showed up just a few times. The chain links TRBV5-1 to TRBJ1-4; D is unclear. CDR3 length equals 13 residues. The V end was cut by 4 bases, the J end by 6 bases, with 10 bases between. The germline V gene has CDR1 SGHRS and CDR2 YFSETQ. The CDR3 sequence is CASSPGRDEKLFF. In DNA form, the CDR3 reads TGCGCCAGCAGCCCCGGACGGGATGAAAAACTGTTTTTT.